This T cell receptor (beta chain) was captured by sequencing in a study of T cell repertoires in cytomegalovirus infection. For the study at large: As its CMV epitopes, the study selected recently identified HLA-C-restricted and well-studied HLA-B-restricted targets. In public TCR beta signatures, there were indications of both CMV infection and matching HLA type. The study, taken as a whole, reports: In two of eight donors, the top clonotype was HLA-C-restricted CMV-specific. Individuals carrying CMV plus the relevant HLA were identified by cumulative frequency of public TCR beta families.

Via MiXCR, TCRdb re-called the reads, giving one row per CDR3 protein. The sample has 600,000 to 700,000 distinct CDR3 sequences; around 32% are singletons. V was shortened by 5 bases and J by 0 bases, with 17 bases between the two germline ends. The CDR3 totals 18 residues. Germline V CDR1 and CDR2: SGHVS, FNYEAQ. This clonotype was seen more than once but under ten times. The antigen is not known. The chain carries TRBV7-6 and TRBJ2-6; D assignment may be TRBD1 or TRBD2 (5 bases each). The sequencing here drew on cultured PBMCs, taken from culture after CMV antigen stimulation. The sequence derives from a human donor in good health (CMV status not recorded). Some clones in this sample may be carry-over from other donors' samples. The CDR3 protein is CASSPGPVINSGANVLTF. DNA of the CDR3: TGTGCCAGCAGCCCGGGACCTGTGATTAACTCTGGGGCCAACGTCCTGACTTTC.